Listed here are 30 T cell receptor beta chains from one sample, sequenced in a study of CD8 T cells in Susac syndrome. Reverse transcription of about 0.5 to 1 ug RNA was performed with random hexamers. MiXCR was run by TCRdb on the immunoSEQ multiplex PCR reads, yielding one entry per CDR3 protein. The data contain some 150,000 distinct CDR3 sequences, approximately 94% of them seen just once; the ten biggest clones take up roughly 0.2%. The sequenced material came from CD8+ T cells from PBMCs. Receptor source: a human donor with multiple sclerosis.

In its sample, this clonotype was seen once. The V call is TRBV14, the J call TRBJ1-2, with D unresolved. CDR1 SGHDN and CDR2 FVKESK come from the germline V gene. V lost 0 bases and J lost 4, with 15 bases in between. CDR3 length: 16 amino acids. The CDR3 protein is CASSQDITGLAYGYTF. DNA of the CDR3: TGTGCCAGCAGCCAAGATATAACCGGGCTAGCCTATGGCTACACCTTC.

The CDR3 DNA reads TGCAGTGCCGCCCGGACAGGGGTAAATTCCTATGGCTACACCTTC. It specifies CSAARTGVNSYGYTF. The genes are TRBV20-1 and TRBJ1-2, with 9 nucleotides matching TRBD1. V shed 6 bases and J 4 bases; nucleotides not matched to a gene: 12. The CDR3 extends over 15 amino acids. Germline lookup yields CDR1 DFQATT and CDR2 SNEGSKA (reference sequence).

The chain carries TRBV6-5 and TRBJ2-5, with D unclear. This CDR3 comprises 12 residues. Germline CDR1 MNHEY, CDR2 SVGAGI. V shed 6 bases and J shed 5 bases, with 10 bases lying between them. CDR3 amino acids: CASSPEGETQYF. In DNA, the CDR3 is TGTGCCAGCAGCCCGGAAGGGGAGACCCAGTACTTC.

The chain couples TRBV28 to TRBJ1-3; D gene uncertain. This CDR3 region has 14 residues. Between the trimmed V and J ends, which lost 4 bases and 4 bases, there was a span of 11 bases. Looked up from germline, CDR1 is MDHEN and CDR2 is SYDVKM. CDR3 in amino acids: CASSSPATGNTIYF. DNA of the CDR3: TGTGCCAGCAGTTCTCCCGCGACAGGAAACACCATATATTTT.

The chain has TRBV6-1 and TRBJ2-1; TRBD2 agrees at 8 bases. Germline V gives CDR1 MNHNS, CDR2 SASEGT. The CDR3 covers 13 residues. J gave up 6 bases and V 8 bases, and 6 bases lay outside the gene matches. The CDR3 nucleotides read TGTGCCAGCCAAGCGGGGGCCCCCAATGAGCAGTTCTTC. Its translation: CASQAGAPNEQFF.

The chain has TRBV6-6 and TRBJ2-7; D remains unclear. The V and J ends lost 10 bases and 1 base respectively, with 11 bases between them. Germline CDR1 reads MNHNY; CDR2 reads SVGAGI (reference sequence). This CDR3 has 12 residues. CDR3 sequence: CATPRPSYEQYF. CDR3 DNA: TGTGCCACCCCCCGTCCATCCTACGAGCAGTACTTC.

The CDR3 here is CASSLRRVATNTEAFF. The DNA of the CDR3 is TGTGCCAGCAGTTTGAGGAGGGTAGCTACGAACACTGAAGCTTTCTTT. The chain links TRBV27 to TRBJ1-1; D remains ambiguous. Germline lookup yields CDR1 MNHEY and CDR2 SMNVEV (reference sequence). The CDR3 sequence is 16 residues long. V was trimmed by 3 bases and J by 1 base, leaving 15 bases between them.

The genes are TRBV6-2 or TRBV6-3 and TRBJ2-5; D uncertain. The length of the CDR3 is 15 residues. V lost 6 bases, J lost 2 bases, and 16 bases lay in between. The V gene's germline CDR1 is MNHEY and CDR2 SVGEGT. CDR3 sequence reads: CASRHSYVGQETQYF. The CDR3 DNA reads TGTGCCAGCAGGCACTCTTACGTAGGACAAGAGACCCAGTACTTC.

The J gene is TRBJ2-7, the V gene TRBV7-9, with TRBD2 identical over 8 bases. CDR3 length: 14 residues. Germline assignment: CDR1 SEHNR and CDR2 FQNEAQ (reference sequence). V dropped 3 bases and J dropped 4; count of bases not matched to a gene: 5. The CDR3 protein is CASSLGLDRYEQYF. CDR3 nucleotides: TGTGCCAGCAGCTTGGGACTAGACCGTTACGAGCAGTACTTC.

The chain links TRBV20-1 to TRBJ2-7; the D gene is possibly TRBD1 (6 bases). The germline V and J ends were trimmed by 0 bases and 7 bases, with 19 bases remaining between them. Germline V gives CDR1 DFQATT, CDR2 SNEGSKA (reference sequence). CDR3 length: 15 residues. CDR3 sequence: CSARDSQGSRREQYF. CDR3 nucleotides: TGCAGTGCTAGAGATAGTCAGGGGAGCCGCCGGGAGCAGTACTTC.

A word on this clonotype: At one end the junction does not follow the germline gene, possibly because of a read error. The chain couples TRBV4-1 to TRBJ2-2; no clear D. The CDR3 is made up of 12 amino acids. Germline V lookup: CDR1 MGHRA, CDR2 YSYEKL. CDR3 nucleotides: TGTGCCAGCAGCCAAGGAACCGGGGAGCTGTTTTTT. This gives the protein CASSQGTGELFF.

This chain uses TRBV12-3 or TRBV12-4 with TRBJ2-5; the D gene is possibly TRBD1 (5 bases). The CDR3 is made up of 15 amino acids. Trimming removed 5 bases from V and 0 bases from J, with 13 bases in between. As DNA, the CDR3 is TGTGCCAGCAGTCACCTCTCGGACAACCAAGAGACCCAGTACTTC. Its protein is CASSHLSDNQETQYF.

The chain combines TRBV3-1 with TRBJ2-7; 7 bases are a match to TRBD2. CDR1 and CDR2 (germline): LGHDT, YNNKEL (reference sequence). The CDR3 extends over 16 amino acids. Trimming took 0 bases from V and 6 from J; bases not matched to a gene: 11. The CDR3 here is CASSQEYPSGEAEQYF. The CDR3 DNA follows: TGTGCCAGCAGCCAAGAATATCCCAGCGGGGAAGCCGAGCAGTACTTC.

This chain uses TRBV7-8 with TRBJ2-5; TRBD2 matches 11 bases. CDR3 length: 16 residues. Germline lookup yields CDR1 SGHVS and CDR2 FQNEAQ. Trimming took 5 bases from V and 4 from J; bases not matched to a gene: 9. For the CDR3, the DNA is TGTGCCAGCAGCGCGTACCTAGCGGGGGGAGGAGAGACCCAGTACTTC. Its translation: CASSAYLAGGGETQYF.

CDR3 nucleotide sequence: TGTGCCTGGAGTGTAGGGGGGGGCGCGGACGAGCAGTACTTC. This sequence encodes CAWSVGGGADEQYF. The chain links TRBV30 to TRBJ2-7; weak D call: TRBD2 (7 bases). The germline gives CDR1 GTSNPN, CDR2 SVGIG (reference sequence). The CDR3 runs 14 residues. V lost 0 bases to trimming and J lost 5 bases, with 14 bases between them.

The CDR3 sequence: CASSTSAKFRGYGYTF. The CDR3 nucleotides are TGTGCCAGCAGCACGAGCGCTAAATTTCGGGGCTATGGCTACACCTTC. This sequence joins TRBV13 and TRBJ1-2; no firm D call. CDR3 length: 16 residues. Germline assignment: CDR1 PRHDT and CDR2 FYEKMQ (reference sequence). Trimming removed 5 bases at V and 4 bases at J, with 20 bases between.

The genes are TRBV27 and TRBJ1-1; D is perhaps TRBD1 (6 bases). The CDR3 is made up of 14 amino acids. Trimming removed 8 bases at V and 2 bases at J, with 15 bases between. Germline V gene sequence: CDR1 MNHEY, CDR2 SMNVEV (reference sequence). CDR3 in amino acids: CASRGQWENTEAFF. The CDR3 coding sequence is TGTGCCAGCCGCGGACAGTGGGAAAACACTGAAGCTTTCTTT.

This clonotype has only one observation. CDR3 nucleotides: TGTGCCAGTATAAACAGGGCTGGGGGGGTCACTGAAGCTTTCTTT. Translation: CASINRAGGVTEAFF. The chain has TRBV27 and TRBJ1-1, with D possibly matching TRBD1 (6 bases). Germline V gene sequence: CDR1 MNHEY, CDR2 SMNVEV (reference sequence). Trimming stripped 9 bases from V and 4 bases from J, with 21 bases between. The CDR3 contains 15 residues.

The genes are TRBV13 and TRBJ2-3; unclear D gene. The CDR3 has 12 residues. Germline V gene data show CDR1 as PRHDT and CDR2 as FYEKMQ (reference sequence). Trimming cost V 4 bases and J 2 bases, with 4 bases left between them. CDR3 nucleotide sequence: TGTGCCAGCAGCTCCCACACAGATACGCAGTATTTT. Amino acids: CASSSHTDTQYF.

The chain employs TRBV9 and TRBJ2-7, with 10 nucleotides matching TRBD1. V was pared by 3 bases and J by 7 bases, with 7 bases of the junction left unmatched. This CDR3 has 14 amino acids. CDR1 SGDLS and CDR2 YYNGEE come from the germline V gene. CDR3 region: CASSGTGGAGEQYF. CDR3 nucleotides: TGTGCCAGCAGCGGGACAGGGGGAGCGGGTGAGCAGTACTTC.

The count of this clonotype is one. J is TRBJ2-3 and V is TRBV18, with D unresolved. Germline V gene lookup returns CDR1 KGHSH and CDR2 LQKENI. The CDR3 totals 17 residues. Between the trimmed V and J ends, which lost 0 bases and 4 bases, there was a span of 17 bases. The CDR3 nucleotides are TGTGCCAGCTCACCACCGGAACTGGCCCGATCCGCAGATACGCAGTATTTT. Translated: CASSPPELARSADTQYF.

This CDR3 reads CASSFVAGFAYNEQFF. In DNA, the CDR3 is TGTGCCAGCAGCTTCGTCGCGGGGTTCGCCTACAATGAGCAGTTCTTC. This chain connects TRBV7-9 to TRBJ2-1, with D perhaps matching TRBD2 (6 bases). Between the trimmed V and J ends, which lost 3 bases and 2 bases, there was a span of 14 bases. This CDR3 is built from 16 residues. Germline V gene data show CDR1 as SEHNR and CDR2 as FQNEAQ (reference sequence).

The V and J genes are TRBV20-1 and TRBJ2-7, with 12 bases lining up with TRBD2. This CDR3 comprises 17 residues. CDR1 is DFQATT, CDR2 SNEGSKA, per germline (reference sequence). V was clipped by 6 bases and J by 0 bases; unmatched bases: 12. DNA of the CDR3: TGCAGTGCGTTACCCGGGACTAGCGGGTTACCCTCCTACGAGCAGTACTTC. It is translated as CSALPGTSGLPSYEQYF.

The V call is TRBV7-9, the J call TRBJ2-5, with D unclear. V lost 6 bases to trimming and J lost 3 bases, with 8 bases between them. Germline lookup yields CDR1 SEHNR and CDR2 FQNEAQ (reference sequence). This CDR3 is built from 12 residues. CDR3 nucleotides: TGTGCCAGCAGAAGGGCCGAAGAGACCCAGTACTTC. Its translation is CASRRAEETQYF.

The J gene is TRBJ1-1, the V gene TRBV27; D is unresolved. In germline, CDR1 is MNHEY, CDR2 SMNVEV (reference sequence). The CDR3 extends over 15 amino acids. V lost 0 bases to trimming and J lost 0 bases, with 8 bases between them. The CDR3 nucleotides are TGTGCCAGCAGTTTATCGGGGAGGATGAACACTGAAGCTTTCTTT. Its translation: CASSLSGRMNTEAFF.

The chain has TRBV5-6 and TRBJ2-7; D is uncertain. The V end was cut by 2 bases, the J end by 7 bases, with 10 bases between. Per the germline V gene, CDR1 is SGHDT and CDR2 is YYEEEE. The CDR3 is 12 amino acids. The CDR3 loop reads CASSFFAGEQYF. For the CDR3, the DNA is TGTGCCAGCAGCTTTTTTGCCGGGGAGCAGTACTTC.

This clonotype came up once. The chain couples TRBV20-1 to TRBJ2-1; TRBD2 agrees at 12 bases. The ends lost 1 base at V and 1 base at J; junction bases unmatched: 8. The CDR3 spans 18 residues. Looked up from germline, CDR1 is DFQATT and CDR2 is SNEGSKA (reference sequence). CDR3 sequence reads: CSARGLLAGGPSYNEQFF. As DNA, the CDR3 is TGCAGTGCTAGAGGCTTGCTAGCGGGGGGGCCTTCCTACAATGAGCAGTTCTTC.

The chain carries TRBV28 and TRBJ2-1; TRBD1 might be the D (6 bases). The CDR3 contains 12 residues. The germline gives CDR1 MDHEN, CDR2 SYDVKM. V dropped 3 bases and J dropped 9 bases, with 9 bases sitting between them. CDR3 sequence reads: CASSLGAVEQFF. In nucleotides, the CDR3 is TGTGCCAGCAGTTTGGGGGCGGTTGAGCAGTTCTTC.

The chain employs TRBV7-9 and TRBJ1-6; D remains unclear. CDR1 and CDR2 from the germline V gene are SEHNR and FQNEAQ (reference sequence). The CDR3 extends over 16 amino acids. V was shortened by 1 base and J by 0 bases, with 7 bases between the two germline ends. The chain's CDR3 is CASSLGESSYNSPLHF. The CDR3 DNA follows: TGTGCCAGCAGCTTAGGGGAGAGCTCCTATAATTCACCCCTCCACTTT.

This chain connects TRBV6-4 to TRBJ2-3; 16 bases line up with TRBD2. The CDR3 extends over 17 amino acids. Trimming removed 8 bases from V and 1 base from J; junction bases left unmatched: 6. From germline, CDR1 is MRHNA and CDR2 SNTAGT. CDR3 bases: TGTGCCAGCTCCGGGACTAGCGGGGGGGCCGGCACAGATACGCAGTATTTT. It encodes CASSGTSGGAGTDTQYF.